The source of this T cell receptor (beta chain) is a study of blood T cell repertoires in COVID-19. The CDR3 contains 14 residues. Germline lookup yields CDR1 SNHLY and CDR2 FYNNEI. V was clipped by 5 bases and J by 6 bases, with 15 bases between them. Sequenced by immunoSEQ multiplex PCR; TCRdb stores in-frame clones only, minus some. The sample lists 150,000 to 200,000 clones; over 80% were seen once. Sequenced material: PBMCs or T cells enriched from blood (not recorded which). The chain is built from TRBV2 and TRBJ2-3; D possibly corresponds to TRBD1 (6 bases). The clonotype comes from a woman aged 55-69 years who had recovered from COVID-19. The DNA for the CDR3 is TGTGCCAGCAGTCGAACAGGGACCATGGATACGCAGTATTTT. Translated, it gives CASSRTGTMDTQYF.